This T cell receptor (beta chain) was found in a study of spatial heterogeneity in lung cancer. Study-wide points: Tracking of tumor mutation counts was seen in expanded intratumoral alpha and beta TCR counts.

This clonotype has at least ten counts. Its cognate antigen is unknown. V dropped 1 base and J dropped 4; count of bases not matched to a gene: 6. The CDR3 covers 15 residues. Per germline, CDR1 SGHDN and CDR2 FVKESK. Time point denoted: sample taken at primary tumor resection. TCRdb re-called the 5' RACE reads with MiXCR, one entry per CDR3 protein. Among 8,000 to 9,500 distinct CDR3 sequences, approximately 7% were seen once, and the ten largest hold 7% to 9.5%. This rearrangement joins TRBV14 to TRBJ1-2; 7 nucleotides line up with TRBD1. This TCR derives from a male donor with early-stage non-small cell lung cancer. Sequenced material: lung tumor tissue, taken at surgery. This CDR3 reads CASSQGTGPTYGYTF. The DNA for the CDR3 is TGTGCCAGCAGCCAAGGGACAGGCCCTACCTATGGCTACACCTTC.